The clone carrying this T cell receptor beta chain was counted a single time. V gave up 4 bases and J gave up 2 bases; unmatched junction bases: 10. The CDR3 loop spans 17 amino acids. In germline, CDR1 is SGHTA, CDR2 FQGNSA. These data belong to a study of blood T cell repertoires in COVID-19. Study as a whole: Both acute and convalescent COVID-19 samples were obtained from the United States, Italy and Spain. The cDNA or gDNA used as material had been derived from T cells, B-cell-depleted T cells, or PBMCs.

As processed by the authors: How many nucleated cells were present was estimated from reference gene primer amplification. Assay: immunoSEQ multiplex PCR; the TCRdb copy retains only in-frame clones and omits some. That table gives V, J and clone size, and the DNA gave D and trimming. The sample holds 130,000 to 150,000 clones; around nine tenths are singletons and the top ten take about 4.1%. The chain combines TRBV7-2 with TRBJ1-3; TRBD1 agrees at 8 bases. The sequencing input was peripheral blood. The clonotype originates from a woman in her 40s with acute or convalescent COVID-19. The chain's CDR3 is CASSWAGTGSAGNTIYF. The DNA for the CDR3 is TGTGCCAGCAGCTGGGCCGGGACAGGCTCGGCTGGAAACACCATATATTTT.